These 5 T cell receptor beta chains were sequenced from one sample in a study of tumor-infiltrating lymphocytes in oesophageal squamous cell carcinoma. TCRdb re-called the PCR reads through MiXCR, storing one row per CDR3 protein. The sample yields under 20,000 distinct CDR3 sequences, about 45% seen once. The sequencing input was esophageal tumor tissue. The source of these receptors is a male donor with esophageal squamous cell carcinoma.

The genes are TRBV27 and TRBJ2-1; D is undetermined. This CDR3 has 14 amino acids. Deletions cut 6 bases from V and 1 base from J, with 10 bases between. Germline CDR1 reads MNHEY; CDR2 reads SMNVEV (reference sequence). The CDR3 nucleotides read TGTGCCAGCAGCTCGGGTGGATCCTACAATGAGCAGTTCTTC. It encodes CASSSGGSYNEQFF.

This clonotype was counted a few times. V and J are TRBV4-1 and TRBJ2-7; no reliable D call. The CDR3 totals 14 residues. The V gene's germline CDR1 is MGHRA and CDR2 YSYEKL. With 0 bases removed from V and 4 bases from J, the gap between germline ends came to 10 bases. CDR3 DNA: TGCGCCAGCAGCCAAGAGTTCACGGCTTACGAGCAGTACTTC. It is translated as CASSQEFTAYEQYF.

The chain couples TRBV18 to TRBJ2-6, with D tentatively TRBD1 (5 bases). The CDR3 consists of 16 residues. CDR1 and CDR2 from the germline V gene are KGHSH and LQKENI. The V end lost 5 bases, the J end lost 1 base, and 12 bases lay between the germline ends. The CDR3, as DNA: TGTGCCAGCTCATTCCAGGGCGGTTCTGGGGCCAACGTCCTGACTTTC. Translating it yields CASSFQGGSGANVLTF.

On this clonotype itself: The conserved phenylalanine or tryptophan normally closing the CDR3 is absent here, so this likely arose from a read error. The limits of the CDR3 on the DNA are not certain, so only TCRdb's listed CDR3 is given. V and J are TRBV7-9 and TRBJ1-1; the listed D gene, TRBD1, was not tested against the DNA. 19 amino acids form the CDR3, both terminal residues included. Looked up from germline, CDR1 is SEHNR and CDR2 is FQNEAQ (reference sequence). The CDR3 is CASSHPLAGEGTMSSSSVR.

This clonotype was seen repeatedly, ten times or more. The CDR3 sequence: CASSLRGTDTYEQYF. The CDR3 bases are TGTGCCAGCAGCTTGCGGGGGACTGACACCTACGAGCAGTACTTC. The chain couples TRBV5-5 to TRBJ2-7; D is possibly TRBD2 (6 bases). This CDR3 has 15 residues. Germline V CDR1 and CDR2: SGHKS, YYEKEE (reference sequence). The germline V and J ends were trimmed by 1 base and 2 bases, with 13 bases remaining between them.